The rows below give T cell receptor beta chains drawn from one sample of a study of technical replicates of blood from a few donors. Measured with immunoSEQ multiplex PCR; TCRdb has only the in-frame clones, and not every one. The sample carries 45,000 to 55,000 clones, 90% to 97% recorded once. The specimen sequenced was T cells isolated from PBMCs. These receptors were obtained from a human donor in good health. CDR3s include the opening cysteine and the closing phenylalanine or tryptophan. A D gene is named only where the DNA matches it firmly. Where a row states a size, it is once, few, many or the class of an expanded clone; other rows omit it.

-	-	TRBV7-9	14	TRBJ1-5	TGTGCCAGCAGCTTAAAACAGGGCATCCAGCCCCAGCATTTT	CASSLKQGIQPQHF
TRBD2	-	TRBV9	21	TRBJ2-1	TGTGCCAGCAGCGCCCCCCCGACTAGCGGGAGGGCCCTGAAGGGTTACAATGAGCAGTTCTTC	CASSAPPTSGRALKGYNEQFF
-	-	TRBV4-2	16	TRBJ1-2	TGTGCCAGCAGCCAAGTACAAGGGGGATCAAACTATGGCTACACCTTC	CASSQVQGGSNYGYTF
TRBD1	-	TRBV19	15	TRBJ2-7	TGTGCCAGTAGTACCCATGGACAGGGATCCTACGAGCAGTACTTC	CASSTHGQGSYEQYF
-	-	TRBV7-2	15	TRBJ2-7	TGTGCCAGCAGCTTAGCCAGCGTTCTAGCCTACGAGCAGTACTTC	CASSLASVLAYEQYF
-	-	TRBV5-1	15	TRBJ2-7	TGCGCCAGCAGGTCCTCCGGGACTGGGAACTACGAGCAGTACTTC	CASRSSGTGNYEQYF
-	-	TRBV28	12	TRBJ2-7	TGTGCCAGCAGCCCTGACTCGTACGAGCAGTACTTC	CASSPDSYEQYF
-	-	TRBV5-1	12	TRBJ1-2	TGCGCCAGCAGAGGGGTTGACTATGGCTACACCTTC	CASRGVDYGYTF
-	-	TRBV5-1	16	TRBJ2-2	TGCGCCAGCAGCTTGGCCTTAGGGAGCAACACCGGGGAGCTGTTTTTT	CASSLALGSNTGELFF
-	-	TRBV5-1	14	TRBJ1-2	TGCGCCAGCAGCTTGGCCGCTGAGCTCTATGGCTACACCTTC	CASSLAAELYGYTF
-	-	TRBV2	15	TRBJ2-2	TGTGCCAGCGGATTCTTGGAGGGGCGCCCCGGGGAGCTGTTTTTT	CASGFLEGRPGELFF
-	once	TRBV14	17	TRBJ1-3	TGTGCCAGCAGCCAAGGAGACCGAGCGTACTCTGGAAACACCATATATTTT	CASSQGDRAYSGNTIYF
-	once	TRBV19	12	TRBJ1-2	TGTGCCAGTGCTAAGTCCGCCTATGGCTACACCTTC	CASAKSAYGYTF
-	-	TRBV10-3	13	TRBJ1-2	TGTGCCATCAGTGGGGGGCAGGGTGAAGGCTACACCTTC	CAISGGQGEGYTF
-	-	TRBV5-1	16	TRBJ1-1	TGCGCCAGCAGCTTGGTTGGAGGGATGATGAACACTGAAGCTTTCTTT	CASSLVGGMMNTEAFF
-	-	TRBV30	13	TRBJ1-1	TGTGCCTGGAGCCTACAGCCTCCTACTGAAGCTTTCTTT	CAWSLQPPTEAFF
-	-	TRBV29-1	15	TRBJ2-6	TGCAGCGTTCTTAAGACACAATCTGGGGCCAACGTCCTGACTTTC	CSVLKTQSGANVLTF
-	-	TRBV7-9	15	TRBJ1-5	TGTGCCAGCAGCCTACTAGAGGGGGGGCCCCAGCCCCAGCATTTT	CASSLLEGGPQPQHF
-	once	TRBV27	14	TRBJ2-7	TGTGCCAGCAGTTTTAGGCAGGGCCTCTACGAGCAGTACTTC	CASSFRQGLYEQYF
-	-	TRBV10-3	15	TRBJ2-1	TGTGCCATCAGTGAGATCAGGACAAGTAACAATGAGCAGTTCTTC	CAISEIRTSNNEQFF
-	-	TRBV7-2	13	TRBJ1-4	TGTGCCAGCAGCTATATAGGAGAGGAAAAACTGTTTTTT	CASSYIGEEKLFF
-	-	TRBV7-3	13	TRBJ1-1	TGTGCCAGCAGCTTAAAGCCTGGGGAGGGGGCTTTCTTT	CASSLKPGEGAFF
TRBD2	-	TRBV9	15	TRBJ2-7	TGTGCCAGCAGTTTCGCTAGCGGGACCTCTGACGAGCAGTACTTC	CASSFASGTSDEQYF
TRBD1	-	TRBV10-3	13	TRBJ2-7	TGTGCCACTACCCACGGGACAGAATACGAGCAGTACTTC	CATTHGTEYEQYF
-	once	TRBV11-2	17	TRBJ1-2	TGTGCCAGCAGCTTACCCCAACCGGAGCTGCCGATACATGGCTACACCTTC	CASSLPQPELPIHGYTF
-	-	TRBV11-3	13	TRBJ2-7	TGTGCCAGCAGCCCGGCGGGCTCCTACGAGCAGTACTTC	CASSPAGSYEQYF
TRBD2	-	TRBV7-9	17	TRBJ2-3	TGTGCCAGCAGCTTAACGAATACGAAGCGGGACACAGATACGCAGTATTTT	CASSLTNTKRDTDTQYF
TRBD1	-	TRBV27	12	TRBJ1-2	TGTGCCAGCAGAGTGGACAGGGAGGGCTACACCTTC	CASRVDREGYTF
-	-	TRBV5-5	15	TRBJ2-2	TGTGCCAGCAGCTTGGCACAGGGTAACACCGGGGAGCTGTTTTTT	CASSLAQGNTGELFF
TRBD1	-	TRBV30	11	TRBJ2-7	TGTGCCTGGGGACAGGGAGTGAAGCAGTACTTC	CAWGQGVKQYF
-	-	TRBV5-6	14	TRBJ1-2	TGTGCCAGCACCTCCATGAGATACAACTATGGCTACACCTTC	CASTSMRYNYGYTF
-	-	TRBV2	13	TRBJ1-1	TGTGCCAGCAGTGAGGGCCGGAACACTGAAGCTTTCTTT	CASSEGRNTEAFF
TRBD2	-	TRBV7-9	17	TRBJ2-5	TGTGCCAGCAGTTCATTGACTAGCGGGAGTGCAAAGGAGACCCAGTACTTC	CASSSLTSGSAKETQYF
-	-	TRBV6-5	12	TRBJ2-2	TGTGCCAGCAGTTCTAACACCGGGGAGCTGTTTTTT	CASSSNTGELFF
TRBD2	-	TRBV6-1	15	TRBJ2-5	TGTGCCAGCAGTGAAGGACTAGCGACCCAAGAGACCCAGTACTTC	CASSEGLATQETQYF
TRBD1	-	TRBV19	15	TRBJ2-7	TGTGCCAGTAGCCAGGGACAGGGTAGTTCCTACGAGCAGTACTTC	CASSQGQGSSYEQYF
-	-	TRBV9	12	TRBJ1-2	TGTGCCAGCAGCGGGCAGGGTAGTGGCTACACCTTC	CASSGQGSGYTF